Below are 16 T cell receptor beta chains sequenced from a single sample in a study of PD-1 blockade in classical Hodgkin lymphoma. The assay was immunoSEQ multiplex PCR, and TCRdb's table has in-frame clones only and misses some. This sample has roughly 140,000 clones, with nearly 80% found just once. Autologous stem cell transplantation was followed by relapse in every patient, and brentuximab vedotin exposure varied. Here the sequenced sample was peripheral blood mononuclear cells (PBMCs), taken before the second cycle of nivolumab. These receptors were collected from a human donor with classical Hodgkin lymphoma.

A note on this clone: A much larger clone sits a single nucleotide away, making a read error possible. The chain recombines TRBV2 with TRBJ1-1, with 8 bases fitting TRBD1. Germline CDR1 reads SNHLY; CDR2 reads FYNNEI. V lost 5 bases, J lost 0 bases, and 2 bases stayed unmatched. The CDR3 consists of 14 residues. The CDR3 loop reads CASSLQGVNTEAFF. The CDR3 DNA is TGTGCCAGCAGTTTACAGGGGGTGAACACTGAAGCTTTCTTT.

The chain is built from TRBV6-5 and TRBJ2-3, with 8 bases fitting TRBD2. J lost 2 bases, V lost 6 bases, and 7 bases had no gene match. The CDR3 totals 15 residues. Germline V gene lookup returns CDR1 MNHEY and CDR2 SVGAGI. The CDR3 protein is CASRVPGLVTDTQYF. CDR3 DNA: TGTGCCAGCAGGGTACCGGGACTAGTCACAGATACGCAGTATTTT.

In DNA, the CDR3 is TGTGCCAGCAGTTCCGGGACAACCCTAGAGACCCAGTACTTC. The encoded protein is CASSSGTTLETQYF. The chain couples TRBV2 to TRBJ2-5; D may be TRBD1 (6 bases). V was shortened by 5 bases and J by 4 bases, with 14 bases between the two germline ends. Germline V lookup: CDR1 SNHLY, CDR2 FYNNEI. The CDR3 covers 14 residues.

This clone was counted a single time. V and J are TRBV4-1 and TRBJ1-4; no definite D call. The V gene lost 2 bases and the J gene lost 8 bases, with 15 bases spanning the gap. Germline CDR1 MGHRA, CDR2 YSYEKL. The CDR3 is 15 amino acids. DNA for the CDR3: TGCGCCAGCAGCCAATATGGGCTGCGGGCGGAAAAACTGTTTTTT. This encodes CASSQYGLRAEKLFF.

The chain is built from TRBV7-3 and TRBJ2-1; D remains ambiguous. The CDR3 has 13 amino acids. Germline assignment: CDR1 SGHTA and CDR2 FQGTGA. Deletions cut 4 bases from V and 7 bases from J, with 11 bases between. The CDR3 coding sequence is TGTGCCAGCAGCTACGCCCCCCTAAATGAGCAGTTCTTC. Translated, it gives CASSYAPLNEQFF.

The CDR3 loop is CASSFLNRAYEQYF. The CDR3 region has the DNA TGTGCCAGCAGCTTCCTTAACAGGGCCTACGAGCAGTACTTC. This chain connects TRBV7-8 to TRBJ2-7, with D possibly being TRBD1 (6 bases). Germline values: CDR1 SGHVS, CDR2 FQNEAQ. V gave up 3 bases and J gave up 2 bases, with 11 bases separating them. The CDR3 runs 14 residues.

The genes are TRBV11-3 and TRBJ1-3, with D unclear. The CDR3 has 13 residues. Trimming pared 3 bases from V and 4 bases from J, leaving 7 bases between. CDR1 and CDR2 from the germline V gene are SGHNT and YENEEA. CDR3 sequence reads: CASSFGEGNTIYF. In nucleotides, the CDR3 is TGTGCCAGCAGCTTTGGTGAGGGAAACACCATATATTTT.

The count of this clone is one. This sequence joins TRBV28 and TRBJ2-7; TRBD2 is a possible D gene (6 bases). V shed 7 bases and J shed 1 base, with 20 bases lying between them. CDR1 MDHEN and CDR2 SYDVKM come from the germline V gene. This CDR3 spans 16 amino acids. The CDR3: CASTTGGALASYEQYF. The CDR3 DNA reads TGTGCCAGCACCACCGGAGGGGCCTTGGCTTCCTACGAGCAGTACTTC.

This clone was seen a handful of times. This chain connects TRBV29-1 to TRBJ1-5; no definite D call. V lost 4 bases and J lost 6, with 4 bases in between. The V gene's germline CDR1 is SQVTM and CDR2 ANQGSEA. The CDR3 totals 10 residues. CDR3 loop: CSVVCQPQHF. The CDR3 DNA reads TGCAGCGTTGTTTGTCAGCCCCAGCATTTT.

V and J are TRBV2 and TRBJ1-4; D ambiguous. Trimming removed 7 bases from V and 4 bases from J, with 19 bases in between. In germline, CDR1 is SNHLY, CDR2 FYNNEI. This CDR3 comprises 16 residues. The CDR3 spells CASTPTSTQFNEKLFF. Written as DNA, the CDR3 is TGTGCCAGCACCCCAACTTCCACTCAGTTTAATGAAAAACTGTTTTTT.

This rearrangement joins TRBV7-9 to TRBJ2-7; D is unresolved. The V end was cut by 3 bases, the J end by 1 base, with 10 bases between. The CDR3 length is 14 residues. The germline V gene has CDR1 SEHNR and CDR2 FQNEAQ (reference sequence). The CDR3 sequence is CASSFGGPSYEQYF. The CDR3 DNA follows: TGTGCCAGCAGCTTTGGTGGGCCTTCCTACGAGCAGTACTTC.

This clone was detected only a few times. The chain links TRBV4-2 to TRBJ1-6, with a weak D call TRBD1 (6 bases). The CDR3 is 15 amino acids. Germline assignment: CDR1 LGHNA and CDR2 YNFKEQ. V was shortened by 2 bases and J by 6 bases, with 11 bases between the two germline ends. CDR3 sequence: CASSQQGPRNSPLHF. Written as DNA, the CDR3 is TGTGCCAGCAGCCAACAGGGGCCCCGTAATTCACCCCTCCACTTT.

In this sample, this clone turned up a few times. The rearrangement joins TRBV5-8 to TRBJ2-1; 8 bases line up with TRBD2. The germline CDR1 and CDR2 sequences are SGHTS and YDEGEE. J was trimmed by 9 bases and V by 0 bases; bases with no gene match: 8. The CDR3 length is 15 residues. The CDR3 nucleotides are TGTGCCAGCAGCTTGGAGTCCGGGAGGGCCAGTGAGCAGTTCTTC. It specifies CASSLESGRASEQFF.

The sample holds a few counts of this clone. The V and J genes are TRBV6-1 and TRBJ1-2, with unresolved D. The CDR3 runs to 14 residues. Deletions cut 2 bases from V and 4 bases from J, with 11 bases between. CDR1 and CDR2 (germline): MNHNS, SASEGT. Here the CDR3 DNA reads TGTGCCAGCAGTGAAACGAGGACCTCCTATGGCTACACCTTC. It is translated as CASSETRTSYGYTF.

This clone has ten or more counts. The rearrangement joins TRBV10-3 to TRBJ2-7; 7 positions agree with TRBD2. With V trimmed by 10 bases and J by 9 bases, 15 bases remained unmatched. CDR1 and CDR2 (germline): ENHRY, SYGVKD. The CDR3 length is 13 residues. The CDR3: CATLPLGGGRQYF. The CDR3 DNA reads TGTGCCACCCTCCCTCTTGGCGGGGGACGGCAGTACTTC.

The genes are TRBV9 and TRBJ2-1; the match to TRBD2 covers 9 bases. Looked up from germline, CDR1 is SGDLS and CDR2 is YYNGEE. V trimming: 0 bases; J trimming: 5 bases; junction bases outside the gene matches: 3. The CDR3 runs 15 residues. The CDR3 DNA follows: TGTGCCAGCAGCGTAGGACTAGCGGTAAACAATGAGCAGTTCTTC. This encodes CASSVGLAVNNEQFF.